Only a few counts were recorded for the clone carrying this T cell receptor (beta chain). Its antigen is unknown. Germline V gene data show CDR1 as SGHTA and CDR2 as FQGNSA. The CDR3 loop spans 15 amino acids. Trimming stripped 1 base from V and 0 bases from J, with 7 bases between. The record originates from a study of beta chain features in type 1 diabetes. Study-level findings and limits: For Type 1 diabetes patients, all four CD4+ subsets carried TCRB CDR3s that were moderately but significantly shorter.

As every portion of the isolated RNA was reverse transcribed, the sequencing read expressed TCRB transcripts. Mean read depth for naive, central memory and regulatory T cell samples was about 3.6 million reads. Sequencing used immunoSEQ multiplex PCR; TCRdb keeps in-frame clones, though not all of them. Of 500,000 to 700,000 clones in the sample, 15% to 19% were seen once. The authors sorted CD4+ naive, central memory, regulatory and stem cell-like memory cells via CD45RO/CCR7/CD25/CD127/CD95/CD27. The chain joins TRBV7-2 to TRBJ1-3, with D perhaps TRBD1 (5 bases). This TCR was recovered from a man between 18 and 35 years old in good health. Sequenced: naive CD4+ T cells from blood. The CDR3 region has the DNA TGTGCCAGCAGCTTAGACGGGGCCTCTGGAAACACCATATATTTT. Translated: CASSLDGASGNTIYF.